The rows below give T cell receptor beta chains drawn from one sample of a study of beta chain features in type 1 diabetes. The repertoire was sequenced with immunoSEQ multiplex PCR; TCRdb's copy has only in-frame clones and lacks some. The repertoire consists of 250,000 to 350,000 clones, with about 11% occurring once and the leading ten covering roughly 0.014%. The sample comprised naive CD4+ T cells from blood. The receptors were gathered from a woman in her twenties or thirties in good health. Each CDR3 is given with its conserved first and last residue. D genes are given only for firm matches. Clone size appears in some rows only: once, few, many, or a class for an expanded clone.

D gene	J gene	V gene	clone size	CDR3 protein	CDR3 DNA
-	TRBJ2-3	TRBV28	-	CASRAQGTDTQYF	TGTGCCAGCAGAGCACAGGGCACAGATACGCAGTATTTT
-	TRBJ2-2	TRBV7-9	few	CASSSSGRAANTGELFF	TGTGCCAGCAGCTCCAGCGGAAGAGCAGCGAACACCGGGGAGCTGTTTTTT
TRBD1	TRBJ2-2	TRBV7-7	-	CASSLHRGTGELFF	TGTGCTAGCAGCCTCCACAGGGGCACCGGGGAGCTGTTTTTT
-	TRBJ2-7	TRBV27	few	CASAKTGNDEQYF	TGTGCCAGCGCCAAAACAGGGAACGACGAGCAGTACTTC
TRBD2	TRBJ2-1	TRBV28	few	CASKLAGHYNEQFF	TGTGCCAGCAAACTAGCGGGACACTACAATGAGCAGTTCTTC
TRBD2	TRBJ2-7	TRBV30	-	CAWRARLAGVEQYF	TGTGCCTGGAGAGCGAGACTAGCGGGAGTAGAGCAGTACTTC
-	TRBJ2-1	TRBV6-1	-	CASKLEAGVGNEQFF	TGTGCCAGCAAACTCGAGGCAGGGGTAGGGAATGAGCAGTTCTTC
-	TRBJ1-2	TRBV27	-	CASSLKLNYGYTF	TGTGCCAGCAGTTTAAAACTAAACTATGGCTACACCTTC
-	TRBJ1-2	TRBV4-1	-	CASSQGGGDYGYTF	TGCGCCAGCAGCCAAGGTGGGGGGGACTATGGCTACACCTTC
-	TRBJ2-5	TRBV18	-	CASSPQDIGASGTQYF	TGTGCCAGCTCACCACAGGACATTGGGGCCTCTGGGACCCAGTACTTC
TRBD2	TRBJ2-1	TRBV7-9	-	CASSLLWTSRHEQFF	TGTGCCAGCAGCTTATTGTGGACTAGCCGGCATGAGCAGTTCTTC
TRBD2	TRBJ2-1	TRBV7-6	few	CARTSVLAESSYNEQFF	TGTGCCAGGACGTCCGTACTAGCGGAAAGCTCCTACAATGAGCAGTTCTTC
TRBD2	TRBJ2-1	TRBV11-2	few	CASSRGTSGRDYEQFF	TGTGCCAGCAGCCGTGGGACTAGCGGGAGAGATTATGAGCAGTTCTTC